A selection of T cell receptor beta chains follows, all from one sample in a study of glioma-infiltrating T cells after dendritic cell vaccination. Sequenced by immunoSEQ multiplex PCR; TCRdb stores in-frame clones only, minus some. The sample has about 76,000 clones; about nine tenths are singletons. The specimen was blood, collected after dendritic cell vaccination. The receptors come from a human donor with glioblastoma. Each CDR3 is given with its conserved first and last residue. Fields, in order: J gene, V gene, D gene, clone size, CDR3 DNA, CDR3 protein. A D gene is named only where the DNA matches it firmly. A row's size may be missing; if present it is once, few, many or a size class.

J gene: TRBJ2-7; V gene: TRBV10-1; D gene: -; clone size: -; CDR3 DNA: TGCGCCAGCAGTGAAACCAGATACGAGCAGTACTTC; CDR3 protein: CASSETRYEQYF
J gene: TRBJ1-1; V gene: TRBV7-2; D gene: TRBD1; clone size: -; CDR3 DNA: TGTGCCAGCAGCCAACAGGGGGCGCAAGCTTTCTTT; CDR3 protein: CASSQQGAQAFF
J gene: TRBJ1-2; V gene: TRBV5-1; D gene: -; clone size: few; CDR3 DNA: TGCGCCAGCAGCTCCGCCCCAGCGGTGTATGGCTACACCTTC; CDR3 protein: CASSSAPAVYGYTF
J gene: TRBJ2-7; V gene: TRBV27; D gene: TRBD1; clone size: -; CDR3 DNA: TGTGCCAGCAGATTCGACAGGGGCTCCTCCTACGAGCAGTACTTC; CDR3 protein: CASRFDRGSSYEQYF
J gene: TRBJ2-3; V gene: TRBV7-2; D gene: -; clone size: -; CDR3 DNA: TGTGCCAGCAGCTTAGCGGTCGGGAACACAGATACGCAGTATTTT; CDR3 protein: CASSLAVGNTDTQYF
J gene: TRBJ2-6; V gene: TRBV27; D gene: TRBD1; clone size: -; CDR3 DNA: TGTGCCAGCAGTCTTTCCCCCCCGGGACAGAACTCTGGGGCCAACGTCCTGACTTTC; CDR3 protein: CASSLSPPGQNSGANVLTF
J gene: TRBJ1-1; V gene: TRBV18; D gene: -; clone size: -; CDR3 DNA: TGTGCCAGCTCACCACAAAATCAGGGGCAAGCTGAAGCTTTCTTT; CDR3 protein: CASSPQNQGQAEAFF
J gene: TRBJ2-3; V gene: TRBV15; D gene: TRBD2; clone size: -; CDR3 DNA: TGTGCCACCAGCAGGGCCAGCGGGAGGACAGATACGCAGTATTTT; CDR3 protein: CATSRASGRTDTQYF
J gene: TRBJ1-1; V gene: TRBV29-1; D gene: -; clone size: -; CDR3 DNA: TGCAGCGCCGTCGGGAGGGGGTACACTGAAGCTTTCTTT; CDR3 protein: CSAVGRGYTEAFF
J gene: TRBJ2-3; V gene: TRBV9; D gene: -; clone size: -; CDR3 DNA: TGTGCCAGCACTCTGAGTCCCGGCACAGATACGCAGTATTTT; CDR3 protein: CASTLSPGTDTQYF
J gene: TRBJ2-1; V gene: TRBV27; D gene: -; clone size: -; CDR3 DNA: TGTGCCAGCAGTGAGCAGCGAGTCAATGAGCAGTTCTTC; CDR3 protein: CASSEQRVNEQFF
J gene: TRBJ2-7; V gene: TRBV7-2; D gene: TRBD1; clone size: -; CDR3 DNA: TGTGCCAGCAGCCCAAGAACTCCGGGACAGGGGACCCACGAGCAGTACTTC; CDR3 protein: CASSPRTPGQGTHEQYF
J gene: TRBJ1-5; V gene: TRBV7-9; D gene: -; clone size: -; CDR3 DNA: TGTGCCAGCAGCCCCGGAGGCCTCTGGGGCAATCAGCCCCAGCATTTT; CDR3 protein: CASSPGGLWGNQPQHF
J gene: TRBJ2-2; V gene: TRBV7-9; D gene: TRBD2; clone size: -; CDR3 DNA: TGTGCCAGCAGCCCATCTGGGACTAGCGGGCCGGTGGGCGGGGAGCTGTTTTTT; CDR3 protein: CASSPSGTSGPVGGELFF
J gene: TRBJ2-5; V gene: TRBV5-1; D gene: -; clone size: -; CDR3 DNA: TGCGCCAGCACATACGGAGGGTTTGAAGAGACCCAGTACTTC; CDR3 protein: CASTYGGFEETQYF
J gene: TRBJ2-7; V gene: TRBV7-9; D gene: TRBD2; clone size: -; CDR3 DNA: TGTGCCAGCAGCCCCACTAGCGGGAGGGGGATTTTCTACGAGCAGTACTTC; CDR3 protein: CASSPTSGRGIFYEQYF
J gene: TRBJ1-4; V gene: TRBV7-3; D gene: -; clone size: -; CDR3 DNA: TGTGCCAGCACCGCCTACCCCGGGGATCGAGAAAAACTGTTTTTT; CDR3 protein: CASTAYPGDREKLFF
J gene: TRBJ2-1; V gene: TRBV5-1; D gene: TRBD2; clone size: -; CDR3 DNA: TGCGCCAGCAGAGGACTAGCGGCCTCCTACAATGAGCAGTTCTTC; CDR3 protein: CASRGLAASYNEQFF
J gene: TRBJ2-1; V gene: TRBV5-1; D gene: TRBD2; clone size: -; CDR3 DNA: TGCGCCAGCAGCTTGGCGGGACTAGCGGGGGGCAATGAGCAGTTCTTC; CDR3 protein: CASSLAGLAGGNEQFF
J gene: TRBJ2-5; V gene: TRBV5-6; D gene: -; clone size: -; CDR3 DNA: TGTGCCAGCAGCTTAAACGTGAAGGCGGGCCGCGGGGAGACCCAGTACTTC; CDR3 protein: CASSLNVKAGRGETQYF
J gene: TRBJ1-2; V gene: TRBV19; D gene: TRBD1; clone size: -; CDR3 DNA: TGTGCCAGTAGTGCGGGACAGGGGGCTGACTATGGCTACACCTTC; CDR3 protein: CASSAGQGADYGYTF
J gene: TRBJ2-1; V gene: TRBV19; D gene: TRBD1; clone size: -; CDR3 DNA: TGTGCCAGTAGTACTTCTCCGGGACAGTACAATGAGCAGTTCTTC; CDR3 protein: CASSTSPGQYNEQFF
J gene: TRBJ2-5; V gene: TRBV19; D gene: TRBD2; clone size: -; CDR3 DNA: TGTGCCAGTAGTAGGGTAGATAGCGGGGGGGGAGGAAAGACCCAGTACTTC; CDR3 protein: CASSRVDSGGGGKTQYF
J gene: TRBJ2-2; V gene: TRBV29-1; D gene: -; clone size: -; CDR3 DNA: TGCAGCGTCTTTGTAGTTATGGGGAGTCCCGGGGAGCTGTTTTTT; CDR3 protein: CSVFVVMGSPGELFF
J gene: TRBJ1-2; V gene: TRBV18; D gene: -; clone size: -; CDR3 DNA: TGTGCCAGCTCACAAGCGACCCTAAACTATGGCTACACCTTC; CDR3 protein: CASSQATLNYGYTF
J gene: TRBJ2-7; V gene: TRBV21-1; D gene: -; clone size: -; CDR3 DNA: TGTGCCAGCGCCGGGGTCAAGGCGCGGGACAGCATCACCTACGAGCAGTACTTC; CDR3 protein: CASAGVKARDSITYEQYF
J gene: TRBJ1-4; V gene: TRBV7-2; D gene: -; clone size: -; CDR3 DNA: TGTGCCAGCAGCTTAGTATACCAGGCGAGTGAAAAACTGTTTTTT; CDR3 protein: CASSLVYQASEKLFF
J gene: TRBJ2-1; V gene: TRBV27; D gene: -; clone size: -; CDR3 DNA: TGTGCCAGCAGTTTATTTGGCGAGGCACGCCCAAACAATGAGCAGTTCTTC; CDR3 protein: CASSLFGEARPNNEQFF
J gene: TRBJ2-2; V gene: TRBV5-4; D gene: TRBD2; clone size: -; CDR3 DNA: TGTGCCAGCAGCTTAACTAGCGGGGTGAACACCGGGGAGCTGTTTTTT; CDR3 protein: CASSLTSGVNTGELFF
J gene: TRBJ2-7; V gene: TRBV19; D gene: TRBD1; clone size: -; CDR3 DNA: TGTGCCAGTAGTATAGGTCCCAGGGGGTCCTACGAGCAGTACTTC; CDR3 protein: CASSIGPRGSYEQYF
J gene: TRBJ2-5; V gene: TRBV19; D gene: -; clone size: -; CDR3 DNA: TGTGCCAGTAGTGCCCACAGGGATCCTAAGGAGACCCAGTACTTC; CDR3 protein: CASSAHRDPKETQYF
J gene: TRBJ1-5; V gene: TRBV7-8; D gene: -; clone size: -; CDR3 DNA: TGTGCCAGCAGCTTAATTGCAGATCAGCCCCAGCATTTT; CDR3 protein: CASSLIADQPQHF
J gene: TRBJ2-1; V gene: TRBV7-2; D gene: TRBD2; clone size: -; CDR3 DNA: TGTGCCAGCAGCTTAGTCACTAGCGGGAGCAATGAGCAGTTCTTC; CDR3 protein: CASSLVTSGSNEQFF
J gene: TRBJ2-7; V gene: TRBV7-8; D gene: -; clone size: -; CDR3 DNA: TGTGCCAGCAGCGTACAGGACTACGAGCAGTACTTC; CDR3 protein: CASSVQDYEQYF
J gene: TRBJ2-7; V gene: TRBV9; D gene: TRBD1; clone size: -; CDR3 DNA: TGTGCCAGCACCCACCCATGGACAGGGGTGTACGAGCAGTACTTC; CDR3 protein: CASTHPWTGVYEQYF
J gene: TRBJ1-1; V gene: TRBV5-1; D gene: TRBD1; clone size: -; CDR3 DNA: TGCGCCAGCAGCTTGGTCGGGACAGACACTGAAGCTTTCTTT; CDR3 protein: CASSLVGTDTEAFF
J gene: TRBJ2-7; V gene: TRBV5-1; D gene: TRBD1; clone size: -; CDR3 DNA: TGCGCCAGCAGCTCCGGGACAGGGGCTTCCTACGAGCAGTACTTC; CDR3 protein: CASSSGTGASYEQYF